This T cell receptor beta chain was sequenced for a study of T cells after yellow fever vaccination (dated by TCRdb to about 2019). In terms of the full investigation: The SMART-Seq v4 Ultra Low Input RNA kit was used to prepare libraries from fractions with low cell numbers. Bulk TCR alpha and beta repertoires were sequenced longitudinally to track T-cell clones before and after primary and booster YFV17D yellow fever vaccination. Two healthy male donors made up the cohort, one aged 18 to 29 years and the other aged 30 to 39 years. Bulk PBMC replicates and cell subsets were isolated from blood drawn at multiple timepoints before and after both primary and secondary immunization.

Sequencer: Illumina NovaSeq 6000. Synthesis of TCR cDNA relied on 5'RACE template switching, a step that introduced a universal primer site along with unique molecular identifiers. cDNA synthesis was primed from both the TCR alpha and TCR beta constant segments. Two PCR steps were used to amplify libraries, with sample barcodes and sequencing adapters being added in the second step. Sequencing of libraries was performed on Illumina HiSeq 2500 (2x100 bp) or NovaSeq (2x150 bp). From the authors' description of their analysis: Demultiplexing of reads and collapsing into UMI consensus sequences were performed with MIGEC, and V(D)J alignment was carried out with MiXCR. Clonotypes responding to the vaccine were identified with edgeR on replicate PBMC samples, with the criteria of FDR below 0.01 and a log2 fold change above 5 up to day 15. Each bulk clonotype was labeled CD4 or CD8 based on which sequenced repertoire, CD4 or CD8, contained the clonotype at higher abundance. TCRdb's own reprocessing of the public reads used fastp at Q25 and MiXCR and kept productive beta chains. Merged by CDR3 protein, the rows form single entries marked with the most common genes and DNA. These V and J calls derive from TCRdb rather than the authors' analysis. Across this sample there are about 340,000 distinct CDR3 sequences, with around an eighth seen only once. The ten largest clones add up to approximately 3.4% of the sample.

This clonotype was seen more than once but under ten times. It lacks a known antigen. No base-level quality is on record; no much larger clone is a single base apart. What the authors observed across the whole study: Compared with the primary T-cell response, the secondary T-cell response was faster but weaker, reaching its peak on day 5 rather than on day 15. Because abundant contaminating clonotypes from the bulk population could be contained in FACS-sorted repertoires, computational filtering was required. A small share of clonotypes was detected in both CD4 and CD8 compartments, with the overlap likely arising from convergent recombination. The study included only a couple of donors, which limits how far the findings can be generalized. Most clones expanded after primary vaccination were re-detected after the booster (almost 98% of CD4 and 88% of CD8), suggesting broad memory maintenance.

Reading the label with the study, this specimen's treatment or condition is: live attenuated yellow fever vaccine strain. A standard Ficoll-Paque protocol was used to isolate PBMCs from peripheral blood. Dynabeads CD4 and CD8 positive selection kits were used to isolate the CD4 and CD8 T-cell fractions. TriZol was used to extract RNA from bulk PBMCs, CD4 and CD8 fractions, and dextramer-positive and dextramer-negative fractions. Including the terminal cysteine and phenylalanine, the CDR3 comprises 15 residues. Only the CDR3 portion is preserved as DNA: 45 bases, with reading frame beginning at the first base. Relative to germline, V is 6 bases shorter and J is 0 bases shorter, with 12 bases between their ends. The germline V gene sets CDR1 to MNHEY and CDR2 to SVGAGI.

This TCR came from a man between 18 and 29 years old who received the YFV17D yellow fever vaccine. The sequence links TRBV6-5 to TRBJ2-1; a tentative D call is TRBD1 (6 bases match). The input for sequencing was CD4+ T cells sorted from PBMCs, taken 15 days after the yellow fever booster vaccination. The CDR3 corresponds to CASRGRQDSYNEQFF. The DNA reads as follows: TGTGCCAGCAGGGGTCGACAGGACTCCTACAATGAGCAGTTCTTC.